The 20 T cell receptor beta chains listed next were all sequenced from one sample in a study of cytomegalovirus exposure and HLA in healthy donors. It was with 60 Vbeta and 13 Jbeta primers that the PCR ran. Assay used: immunoSEQ multiplex PCR; TCRdb lists only in-frame clones, some missing. The sample lists some 130,000 clones, about 80% occurring once. Sequenced input: PBMCs. The receptors come from a woman aged 40 to 49 in good health and CMV-seronegative.

The chain is built from TRBV19 and TRBJ2-1, with 7 bases matching TRBD1. J gave up 7 bases and V 4 bases, and 7 bases lay outside the gene matches. The CDR3 runs 14 residues. Germline V lookup: CDR1 LNHDA, CDR2 SQIVND (reference sequence). The CDR3 is CASSTPTGLNEQFF. In nucleotides, the CDR3 is TGTGCCAGTAGTACCCCGACAGGGCTAAATGAGCAGTTCTTC. Using reference TRBV19 and TRBJ2-1 for the parts outside the CDR3, the full variable domain is DGGITQSPKYLFRKEGQNVTLSCEQNLNHDAMYWYRQDPGQGLRLIYYSQIVNDFQKGDIAEGYSVSREKKESFPLTVTSAQKNPTAFYLCASSTPTGLNEQFFGPGTRLTVL.

This clone has only a few counts. The gene calls are TRBV4-3 and TRBJ2-7; unclear D gene. Per germline, CDR1 LGHNA and CDR2 YSLEER. The CDR3 is made up of 14 amino acids. Trimming stripped 4 bases from V and 2 bases from J, with 12 bases between. The CDR3 coding sequence is TGCGCCAGCAGCCCTTCGCAAAGCGCCTACGAGCAGTACTTC. Amino acids: CASSPSQSAYEQYF.

This chain connects TRBV2 to TRBJ2-2; the D gene is possibly TRBD1 (6 bases). The CDR3 length is 17 residues. Trimming stripped 2 bases from V and 4 bases from J, with 17 bases between. In germline, CDR1 is SNHLY, CDR2 FYNNEI. The chain's CDR3 is CASSEYPTGRGTGELFF. The CDR3 nucleotides are TGTGCCAGCAGTGAATATCCGACAGGTCGCGGCACCGGGGAGCTGTTTTTT.

This chain uses TRBV9 with TRBJ2-5; D possibly corresponds to TRBD1 (6 bases). V dropped 1 base and J dropped 4 bases, with 14 bases sitting between them. The germline V gene encodes CDR1 SGDLS and CDR2 YYNGEE. The CDR3 is 15 residues long. DNA of the CDR3: TGTGCCAGCAGCGTAATGACAGGCCATGGAGAGACCCAGTACTTC. Translation gives CASSVMTGHGETQYF. Complete variable domain (other parts from reference TRBV9 and TRBJ2-5): DSGVTQTPKHLITATGQRVTLRCSPRSGDLSVYWYQQSLDQGLQFLIQYYNGEERAKGNILERFSAQQFPDLHSELNLSSLELGDSALYFCASSVMTGHGETQYFGPGTRLLVL.

This chain connects TRBV5-6 to TRBJ1-2; D ambiguous. The CDR3 has 12 amino acids. The germline V gene encodes CDR1 SGHDT and CDR2 YYEEEE. The V end lost 4 bases, the J end lost 8 bases, and 12 bases lay between the germline ends. The CDR3 sequence is CASSTSRAGYTF. The CDR3, as DNA: TGTGCCAGCAGCACTTCGAGGGCCGGCTACACCTTC.

This chain joins TRBV7-9 and TRBJ2-4, with D unresolved. The CDR3 covers 13 residues. The V end lost 5 bases, the J end lost 6 bases, and 11 bases lay between the germline ends. CDR1 is SEHNR, CDR2 FQNEAQ, per germline (reference sequence). CDR3 region: CASSPPGLNIQYF. The CDR3, as DNA: TGTGCCAGCAGCCCCCCCGGGTTAAACATTCAGTACTTC.

In this sample, this clone turned up a few times. This chain connects TRBV7-2 to TRBJ2-1; 7 positions agree with TRBD2. The CDR3 is 13 amino acids. V lost 3 bases and J lost 8; bases outside the gene matches: 4. Germline V gene lookup returns CDR1 SGHTA and CDR2 FQGNSA. The CDR3 loop is CASSFRLAHEQFF. In DNA form, the CDR3 reads TGTGCCAGCAGCTTCCGACTAGCTCATGAGCAGTTCTTC.

The rearrangement joins TRBV6-5 to TRBJ1-1; 7 bases align to TRBD1. Germline V gives CDR1 MNHEY, CDR2 SVGAGI. The length of the CDR3 is 14 residues. After removal of 2 bases from V and 6 bases from J, the junction contained 6 bases not matched to a gene. CDR3 sequence (DNA): TGTGCCAGCAGTTACGACAGGGCGAGGGCTGAAGCTTTCTTT. Amino acid sequence: CASSYDRARAEAFF.

V usage is TRBV12-5 and J usage is TRBJ1-5; D is ambiguous. V gave up 4 bases and J gave up 2 bases, with 9 bases separating them. Per the germline V gene, CDR1 is LGHNT and CDR2 is FRNRAP. The CDR3 runs 14 residues. For the CDR3, the DNA is TGTGCTAGTGGTTCGTCGGTTGGCAATCAGCCCCAGCATTTT. Encoded protein: CASGSSVGNQPQHF.

The genes are TRBV2 and TRBJ1-4; 12 bases line up with TRBD1. The CDR3 covers 15 residues. Losses at the gene ends were 8 bases for V and 7 bases for J; bases not matched to a gene: 8. Germline V lookup: CDR1 SNHLY, CDR2 FYNNEI. CDR3 amino acids: CASLGTGGGFEKLFF. The CDR3 coding sequence is TGTGCCAGCCTTGGGACAGGGGGCGGATTTGAAAAACTGTTTTTT. The variable domain in full, with the rest retrieved from reference TRBV2 and TRBJ1-4, is EPEVTQTPSHQVTQMGQEVILRCVPISNHLYFYWYRQILGQKVEFLVSFYNNEISEKSEIFDDQFSVERPDGSNFTLKIRSTKLEDSAMYFCASLGTGGGFEKLFFGSGTQLSVL.

The chain carries TRBV5-1 and TRBJ1-2; 7 positions agree with TRBD1. The germline V gene encodes CDR1 SGHRS and CDR2 YFSETQ. V lost 0 bases to trimming and J lost 7 bases; unmatched junction nucleotides: 9. CDR3 length equals 15 residues. The DNA of the CDR3 is TGCGCCAGCAGCTTGGAGGCAGGGGGGCAAGGTGGCTACACCTTC. Translated, it gives CASSLEAGGQGGYTF.

The V and J genes are TRBV27 and TRBJ2-7; 8 nucleotides line up with TRBD2. Germline assignment: CDR1 MNHEY and CDR2 SMNVEV (reference sequence). The V gene end was trimmed by 4 bases and the J gene end by 2 bases; junction bases not matched to a gene: 4. This CDR3 is built from 14 residues. The CDR3 sequence: CASSSGSGAYEQYF. In nucleotides, the CDR3 is TGTGCCAGCAGTTCAGGTAGCGGGGCCTACGAGCAGTACTTC.

The chain joins TRBV28 to TRBJ2-5; D gene ambiguous. Trimming took off 3 bases at V and 5 bases at J, with 4 bases between the two ends. Per the germline V gene, CDR1 is MDHEN and CDR2 is SYDVKM. The CDR3 totals 11 residues. The CDR3 loop reads CASSFEETQYF. The CDR3 nucleotides are TGTGCCAGCAGTTTCGAGGAGACCCAGTACTTC.

In nucleotides, the CDR3 is TGTGCCAGCAGTGGACAGGGCGCCTATAATTCACCCCTCCACTTT. Protein product: CASSGQGAYNSPLHF. V and J are TRBV6-5 and TRBJ1-6; 8 nucleotides match TRBD1. This CDR3 region has 15 residues. The V gene end was trimmed by 5 bases and the J gene end by 2 bases; junction bases not matched to a gene: 2. Germline V gene data show CDR1 as MNHEY and CDR2 as SVGAGI.

This chain connects TRBV13 to TRBJ2-5; D is unclear. The CDR3 has 13 residues. The V and J ends lost 6 bases and 1 base respectively, with 9 bases between them. CDR1 is PRHDT and CDR2 is FYEKMQ in the germline V gene (reference sequence). CDR3 nucleotides: TGTGCCAGCAGAATAAGAGGCCAAGAGACCCAGTACTTC. Protein product: CASRIRGQETQYF.

The chain uses TRBV28 and TRBJ2-7; TRBD1 is a possible D gene (5 bases). V lost 6 bases to trimming and J lost 0 bases, with 15 bases between them. This CDR3 has 15 residues. Germline V gene data show CDR1 as MDHEN and CDR2 as SYDVKM. CDR3: CASRLSQGSSYEQYF. CDR3 bases: TGTGCCAGCAGGCTCAGCCAGGGAAGCTCCTACGAGCAGTACTTC.

In this sample, this clone turned up a few times. The chain combines TRBV6-5 with TRBJ1-1; D is unclear. This CDR3 region has 14 residues. V lost 8 bases, J lost 0 bases, and 13 bases lay in between. Germline V gene sequence: CDR1 MNHEY, CDR2 SVGAGI. DNA of the CDR3: TGTGCCAGCTTGGGCCCCAATTTGAACACTGAAGCTTTCTTT. Amino acids: CASLGPNLNTEAFF.

The CDR3 DNA sequence: TGCGCCAGCAGCCAACACCTACTCCGGGACAGTAGCAATCAGCCCCAGCATTTT. Protein: CASSQHLLRDSSNQPQHF. The chain employs TRBV4-1 and TRBJ1-5; 7 bases are a match to TRBD1. Germline loops: CDR1 MGHRA, CDR2 YSYEKL. The CDR3 spans 18 residues. The V gene end was trimmed by 2 bases and the J gene end by 0 bases; junction bases not matched to a gene: 10.

The chain has TRBV5-1 and TRBJ1-3, with a possible D match to TRBD1 (6 bases). The CDR3 runs 15 residues. In germline, CDR1 is SGHRS, CDR2 YFSETQ. V lost 2 bases, J lost 0 bases, and 9 bases lay in between. The CDR3 sequence is CASSFGQSSGNTIYF. For the CDR3, the DNA is TGCGCCAGCAGCTTCGGACAGAGCTCTGGAAACACCATATATTTT. The full variable domain, its missing parts supplied by reference TRBV5-1 and TRBJ1-3, is KAGVTQTPRYLIKTRGQQVTLSCSPISGHRSVSWYQQTPGQGLQFLFEYFSETQRNKGNFPGRFSGRQFSNSRSEMNVSTLELGDSALYLCASSFGQSSGNTIYFGEGSWLTVV.

The rearrangement uses TRBV27 and TRBJ1-5, with 8 bases matching TRBD1. The CDR3 extends over 15 amino acids. Trimming removed 4 bases from V and 0 bases from J; junction bases left unmatched: 2. Germline CDR1 is MNHEY and CDR2 is SMNVEV (reference sequence). In DNA, the CDR3 is TGTGCCAGCAGTTCCAGGGGGCCTAGCAATCAGCCCCAGCATTTT. Protein product: CASSSRGPSNQPQHF.